This section outlines one T cell receptor (beta chain) sequence together with its context. Its binding antigen is unknown. Per-nucleotide qualities are absent, and no much larger clonotype sits a single base away. The data stem from a study of blood T cell repertoires in COVID-19 (dated by TCRdb to about 2020). For the study in its entirety: Samples from collaborators originated in the United States, Italy and Spain and spanned both the acute and convalescent phases of COVID-19. The material from the prospective study consisted of cDNA or gDNA derived from T cells, B-cell-depleted T cells, or PBMCs. Subjects who had been exposed to COVID-19, were actively infected with it, or had recovered from it provided the deeply sampled blood TCRbeta repertoires that made up the dataset. The repertoires were released in a freely available public database intended as a resource for research on the immune response to SARS-CoV-2. HLA class I and class II types, where available, came from metadata supplied by the sample provider rather than from assay-based typing. Samples came from the ongoing ImmuneRACE study (first 160 participants) plus 1,254 subjects from 6 global collaborators. The sample metadata nearly always contained a de-identified subject ID, COVID-19 status, age in years and sex. The research as a whole found: How much clinical and demographic metadata was included differed by source and by participant, and the metadata was provided uncurated.

Collaborating institutions collected whole blood in K2EDTA tubes following their own protocols. For TCRbeta analysis, collaborator samples were shipped as frozen whole blood, as isolated PBMCs, or as DNA extracted from either sample type. TCRbeta CDR3 regions were amplified from genomic DNA by means of the immunoSEQ Assay, a bias-controlled multiplex PCR. The paper's data handling went like this. The number of nucleated cells in each sample was estimated from the amplification of reference gene primers within the assay. To quantify the absolute abundance of each unique TCRbeta CDR3 rearrangement, sequence reads were collapsed and filtered. Productive Simpson clonality was computed per sample as the square root of Simpson's diversity index over productive rearrangements. TCRdb re-hosts the immuneACCESS table, in-frame sequences only. Its copies lack some clones; in the studies checked, an unresolved V gene accounts for under half of them, and the cause for the rest is not known. V and J calls and clone size are given by that table; D and trimming were obtained from the DNA. The sample table records some 140,000 clones; roughly 79% of these occur just once. The ten largest clones capture 10% to 14% of the sample.

The CDR3 starts with the cysteine, ends with the phenylalanine, and has 15 residues. Only the CDR3 DNA stays, 45 bases, in frame from base 1. CDR1 is given as SGHRS and CDR2 as YFSETQ, both from the germline V gene. The V and J ends are trimmed by 2 bases and 0 bases, leaving 9 bases between them. Here the chain combines TRBV5-1 and TRBJ2-1; the D gene lacks a confident call. Sequenced input: peripheral blood. The sequence came from a human donor in a cohort sampled during active COVID-19. The sequenced DNA is TGCGCCAGCAGCTTAGAATTTAGCTCCTACAATGAGCAGTTCTTC. Its protein product is CASSLEFSSYNEQFF.